This T cell receptor (beta chain) comes out of a study of CD8+ T cells in alopecia areata. Treatment in this sample: oral pan-JAK inhibitor, 5-10 mg twice daily. The CDR3 totals 12 residues. In germline, CDR1 is SGHDT, CDR2 YYEEEE. V shed 5 bases and J shed 7 bases, with 12 bases lying between them. It was cDNA, reverse transcribed from extracted RNA, that served as the sequencing template. Repertoires were generated with immunoSEQ multiplex PCR, while TCRdb's copy carries only in-frame clones and drops some. This table has under 95,000 clones, 60% to 80% appearing once. Sample: CD8+ T cells sorted from blood, taken at week 44, from a patient treated with tofacitinib. The sequence came from a human donor with alopecia areata. The rearrangement links TRBV5-6 to TRBJ1-1; D is ambiguous. The DNA for the CDR3 is TGTGCCAGCAGGAAAGAAGGGATTGAAGCTTTCTTT. It codes for CASRKEGIEAFF.